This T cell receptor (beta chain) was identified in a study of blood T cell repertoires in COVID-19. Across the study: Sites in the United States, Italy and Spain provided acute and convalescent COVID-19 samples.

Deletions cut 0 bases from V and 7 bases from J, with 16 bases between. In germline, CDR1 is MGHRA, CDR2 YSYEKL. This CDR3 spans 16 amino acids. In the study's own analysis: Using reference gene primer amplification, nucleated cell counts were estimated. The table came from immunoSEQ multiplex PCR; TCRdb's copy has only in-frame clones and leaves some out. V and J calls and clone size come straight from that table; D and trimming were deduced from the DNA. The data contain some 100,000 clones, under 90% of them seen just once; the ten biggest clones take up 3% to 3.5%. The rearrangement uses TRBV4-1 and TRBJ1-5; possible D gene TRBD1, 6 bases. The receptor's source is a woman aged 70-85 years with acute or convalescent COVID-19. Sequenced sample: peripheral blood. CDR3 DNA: TGCGCCAGCAGCCAAGATCATGGGGGCCCCCAGCAGCCCCAGCATTTT. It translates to CASSQDHGGPQQPQHF.